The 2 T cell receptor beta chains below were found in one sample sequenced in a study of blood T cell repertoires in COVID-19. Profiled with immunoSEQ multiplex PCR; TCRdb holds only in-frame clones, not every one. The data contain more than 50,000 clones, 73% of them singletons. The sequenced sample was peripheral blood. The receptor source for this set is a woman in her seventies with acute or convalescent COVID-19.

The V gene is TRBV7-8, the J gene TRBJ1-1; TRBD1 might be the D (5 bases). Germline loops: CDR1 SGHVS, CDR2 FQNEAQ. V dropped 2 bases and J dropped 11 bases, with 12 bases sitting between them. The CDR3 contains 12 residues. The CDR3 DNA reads TGTGCCAGCAGCTTACGTCAGGGAGGGGCTTTCTTT. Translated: CASSLRQGGAFF.

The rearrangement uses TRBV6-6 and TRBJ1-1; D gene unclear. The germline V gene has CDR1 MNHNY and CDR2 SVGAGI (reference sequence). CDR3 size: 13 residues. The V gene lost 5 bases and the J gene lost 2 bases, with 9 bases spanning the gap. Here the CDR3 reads CASSPGLNTEAFF. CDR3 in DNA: TGTGCCAGCAGTCCCGGACTTAACACTGAAGCTTTCTTT.